This T cell receptor beta chain was sequenced during a study of OX40 agonist ivuxolimab in advanced cancers. About the research overall: Ivuxolimab doses were 0.01, 0.1, 0.3, 1.5, 3 or 10 mg/kg every 2 weeks. Study-wide points: Antigen specificity of clonally expanded peripheral T cells was not established. Average numbers of expanded clones were greater in CD8+ T cells than in CD4+.

Concerning this clone itself: Its specificity is not known.

V lost 1 base to trimming and J lost 5 bases, with 14 bases between them. This CDR3 contains 15 residues. From germline, CDR1 is SGHTA and CDR2 FQGNSA. Patients were excluded for autoimmune disease history or systemic immunosuppression. TCRdb's table, derived via immunoSEQ multiplex PCR, lists solely in-frame clones and lacks some. The sample consists of about 100,000 clones, more than 85% of them appearing once. The source of this sequence is an adult with an advanced solid tumor such as melanoma, head and neck, liver or kidney cancer. The genes are TRBV7-2 and TRBJ2-5; D might be TRBD1 (6 bases). The sample consisted of CD4+ or CD8+ T cells sorted from blood, taken in a trial of the OX40 agonist ivuxolimab. CDR3 coding DNA: TGTGCCAGCAGCTTAGGACAGGTGGGCCCGGAGACCCAGTACTTC. Protein: CASSLGQVGPETQYF.